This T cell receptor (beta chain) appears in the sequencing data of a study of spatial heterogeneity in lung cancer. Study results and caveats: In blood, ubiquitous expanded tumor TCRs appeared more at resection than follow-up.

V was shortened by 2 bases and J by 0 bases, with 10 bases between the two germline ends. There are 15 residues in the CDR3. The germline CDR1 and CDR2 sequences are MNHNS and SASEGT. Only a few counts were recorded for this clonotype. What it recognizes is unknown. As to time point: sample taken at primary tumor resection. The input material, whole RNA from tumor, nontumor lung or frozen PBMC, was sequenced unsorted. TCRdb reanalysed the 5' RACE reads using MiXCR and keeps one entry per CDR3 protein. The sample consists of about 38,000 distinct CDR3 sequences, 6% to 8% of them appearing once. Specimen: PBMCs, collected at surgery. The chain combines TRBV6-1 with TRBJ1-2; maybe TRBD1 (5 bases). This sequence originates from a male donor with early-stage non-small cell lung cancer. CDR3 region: CASSERSGANYGYTF. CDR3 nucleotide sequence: TGTGCCAGCAGTGAACGATCGGGGGCTAACTATGGCTACACCTTC.